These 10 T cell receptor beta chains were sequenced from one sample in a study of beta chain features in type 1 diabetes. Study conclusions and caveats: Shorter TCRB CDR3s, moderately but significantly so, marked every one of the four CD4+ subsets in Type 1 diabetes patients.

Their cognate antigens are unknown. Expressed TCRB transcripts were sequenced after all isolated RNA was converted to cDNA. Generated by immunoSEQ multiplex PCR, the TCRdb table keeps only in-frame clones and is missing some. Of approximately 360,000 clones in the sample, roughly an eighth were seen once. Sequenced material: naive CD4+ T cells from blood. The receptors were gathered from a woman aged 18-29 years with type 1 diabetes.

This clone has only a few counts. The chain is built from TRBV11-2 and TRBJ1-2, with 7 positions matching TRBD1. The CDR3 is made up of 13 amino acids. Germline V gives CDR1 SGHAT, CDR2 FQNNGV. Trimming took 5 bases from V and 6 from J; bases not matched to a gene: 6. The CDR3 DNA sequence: TGTGCCAGCAGCCGAGGGACAGTAGATGGCTACACCTTC. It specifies CASSRGTVDGYTF.

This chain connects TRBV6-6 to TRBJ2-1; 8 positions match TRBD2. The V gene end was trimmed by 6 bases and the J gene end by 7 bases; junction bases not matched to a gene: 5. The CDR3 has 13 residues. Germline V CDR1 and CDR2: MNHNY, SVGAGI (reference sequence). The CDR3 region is CASSDGGANEQFF. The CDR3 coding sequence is TGTGCCAGCAGCGACGGGGGGGCAAATGAGCAGTTCTTC.

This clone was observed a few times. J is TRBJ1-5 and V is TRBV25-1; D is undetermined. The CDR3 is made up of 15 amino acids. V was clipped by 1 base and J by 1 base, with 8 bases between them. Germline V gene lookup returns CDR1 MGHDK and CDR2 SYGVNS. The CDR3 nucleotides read TGTGCCAGCAGTGAATCAGTAGCCAGCAATCAGCCCCAGCATTTT. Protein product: CASSESVASNQPQHF.

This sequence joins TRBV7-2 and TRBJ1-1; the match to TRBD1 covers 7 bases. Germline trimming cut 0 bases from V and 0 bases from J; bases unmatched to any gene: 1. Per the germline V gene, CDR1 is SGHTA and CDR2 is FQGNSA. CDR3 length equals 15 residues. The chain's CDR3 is CASSLAGGLNTEAFF. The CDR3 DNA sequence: TGTGCCAGCAGCTTAGCAGGGGGCTTGAACACTGAAGCTTTCTTT.

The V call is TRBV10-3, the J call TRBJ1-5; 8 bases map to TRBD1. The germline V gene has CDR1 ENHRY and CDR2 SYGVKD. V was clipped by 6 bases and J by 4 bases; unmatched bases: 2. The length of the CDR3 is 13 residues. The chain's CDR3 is CAIRTGENQPQHF. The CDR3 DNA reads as TGTGCCATCAGGACAGGGGAAAATCAGCCCCAGCATTTT.

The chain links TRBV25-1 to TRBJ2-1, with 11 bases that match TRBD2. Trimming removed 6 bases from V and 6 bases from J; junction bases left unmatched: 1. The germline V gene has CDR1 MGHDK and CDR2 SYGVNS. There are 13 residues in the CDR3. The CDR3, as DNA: TGTGCCAGCAGACTAGCGGGAGCCAATGAGCAGTTCTTC. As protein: CASRLAGANEQFF.

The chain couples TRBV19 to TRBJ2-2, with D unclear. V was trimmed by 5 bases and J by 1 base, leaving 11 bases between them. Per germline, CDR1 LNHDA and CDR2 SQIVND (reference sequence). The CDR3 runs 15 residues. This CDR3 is CASSAIQRNTGELFF. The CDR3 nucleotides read TGTGCCAGTAGTGCTATACAGAGGAACACCGGGGAGCTGTTTTTT.

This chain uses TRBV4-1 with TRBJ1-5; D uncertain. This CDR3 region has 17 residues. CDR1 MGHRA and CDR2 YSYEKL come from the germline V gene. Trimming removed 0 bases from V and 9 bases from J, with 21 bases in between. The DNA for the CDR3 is TGCGCCAGCAGCCAAGACCCGGGAGCGGGCAGACTAAGGCCCCAGCATTTT. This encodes CASSQDPGAGRLRPQHF.

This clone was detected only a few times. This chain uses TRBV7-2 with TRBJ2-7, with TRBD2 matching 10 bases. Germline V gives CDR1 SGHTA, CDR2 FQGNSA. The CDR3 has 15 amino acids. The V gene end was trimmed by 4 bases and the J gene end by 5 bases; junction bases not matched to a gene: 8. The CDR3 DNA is TGTGCCAGCAGCTCCAGCGGGGGGGCGTCCGACGAGCAGTACTTC. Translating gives CASSSSGGASDEQYF.

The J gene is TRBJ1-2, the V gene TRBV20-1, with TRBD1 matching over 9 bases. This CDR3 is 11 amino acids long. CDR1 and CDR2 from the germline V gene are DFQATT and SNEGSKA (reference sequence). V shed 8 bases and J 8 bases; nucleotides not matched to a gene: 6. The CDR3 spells CSTDRGGGYTF. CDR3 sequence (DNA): TGCAGTACGGACAGGGGAGGCGGCTACACCTTC.